A selection of T cell receptor beta chains follows, all from one sample in a study of OX40 agonist ivuxolimab in advanced cancers. Repertoires were generated with immunoSEQ multiplex PCR, while TCRdb's copy carries only in-frame clones and drops some. The table records about 73,000 clones, around nine tenths of them present only once. The specimen was CD4+ or CD8+ T cells sorted from blood, collected in a trial of the OX40 agonist ivuxolimab. The receptors come from an adult with an advanced solid tumor such as melanoma, head and neck, liver or kidney cancer. CDR3s include the opening cysteine and the closing phenylalanine or tryptophan. Fields, in order: V gene, clone size, D gene, J gene, CDR3 DNA, CDR3 protein. The D gene is left open where the match is weak. Where a row states a size, it is once, few, many or the class of an expanded clone; other rows omit it.

v_call: TRBV11-2
clone_size: .
d_call: .
j_call: TRBJ1-3
cdr3_nt: TGTGCCAGCAGCCCAAAGGGGACACCCTTCTCTGGAAACACCATATATTTT
cdr3_aa: CASSPKGTPFSGNTIYF

v_call: TRBV10-3
clone_size: few
d_call: .
j_call: TRBJ2-1
cdr3_nt: TGTGCCATCAAGGCAGACCCTACCACCCAAGGAGGTGAGCAGTTCTTC
cdr3_aa: CAIKADPTTQGGEQFF

v_call: TRBV2
clone_size: .
d_call: .
j_call: TRBJ2-5
cdr3_nt: TGTGCCAGCAGTGAAGGCCAACAGTTGGAGACCCAGTACTTC
cdr3_aa: CASSEGQQLETQYF

v_call: TRBV7-9
clone_size: .
d_call: .
j_call: TRBJ2-2
cdr3_nt: TGTGCCAGCAGCCTCCGGGACCCCGCCACCGGGGAGCTGTTTTTT
cdr3_aa: CASSLRDPATGELFF

v_call: TRBV15
clone_size: .
d_call: .
j_call: TRBJ2-3
cdr3_nt: TGTGCCACCAGCAGAGATAGGGTAGTCAGCACAGATACGCAGTATTTT
cdr3_aa: CATSRDRVVSTDTQYF

v_call: TRBV28
clone_size: .
d_call: TRBD1
j_call: TRBJ2-4
cdr3_nt: TGTGCCAGCAGTTCAACAGGGGCCCCGTACTTC
cdr3_aa: CASSSTGAPYF

v_call: TRBV4-2
clone_size: .
d_call: .
j_call: TRBJ2-7
cdr3_nt: TGTGCCAGCAGCTCGGAGGTGGACAGTCGATACGAGCAGTACTTC
cdr3_aa: CASSSEVDSRYEQYF

v_call: TRBV30
clone_size: .
d_call: .
j_call: TRBJ1-1
cdr3_nt: TGTGCCTGGAAATGGACTCAGAACACTGAAGCTTTCTTT
cdr3_aa: CAWKWTQNTEAFF

v_call: TRBV5-5
clone_size: .
d_call: .
j_call: TRBJ1-1
cdr3_nt: TGTGCCAGCAGCCGAAGACCGGGAACTGAAGCTTTCTTT
cdr3_aa: CASSRRPGTEAFF

v_call: TRBV7-9
clone_size: .
d_call: .
j_call: TRBJ2-7
cdr3_nt: TGTGCCAGCAGCCAGGCCTATGCGTCAGGGATACCTCTCGAGCAGTACTTC
cdr3_aa: CASSQAYASGIPLEQYF

v_call: TRBV19
clone_size: .
d_call: TRBD2
j_call: TRBJ2-3
cdr3_nt: TGTGCCAGTCGTCGGGGGGCAGATACGCAGTATTTT
cdr3_aa: CASRRGADTQYF

v_call: TRBV7-3
clone_size: .
d_call: .
j_call: TRBJ1-1
cdr3_nt: TGTGCCAGCAGCTTAGATTCGCCGGGGAACACTGAAGCTTTCTTT
cdr3_aa: CASSLDSPGNTEAFF

v_call: TRBV6-6
clone_size: .
d_call: .
j_call: TRBJ2-5
cdr3_nt: TGTGCCAGCAGTTACGGGGGCGAGACCCAGTACTTC
cdr3_aa: CASSYGGETQYF

v_call: TRBV6-1
clone_size: .
d_call: TRBD1
j_call: TRBJ1-2
cdr3_nt: TGTGCCAGCAGCCCGACAGGGCTAGAAGGCTACACCTTC
cdr3_aa: CASSPTGLEGYTF

v_call: TRBV18
clone_size: .
d_call: .
j_call: TRBJ2-6
cdr3_nt: TGTGCCAGCTCACCAAGCTCTGGGGCCAACGTCCTGACTTTC
cdr3_aa: CASSPSSGANVLTF

v_call: TRBV27
clone_size: .
d_call: .
j_call: TRBJ1-2
cdr3_nt: TGTGCCAGCAGCTCCTTGGGCAGATACACCTTC
cdr3_aa: CASSSLGRYTF

v_call: TRBV9
clone_size: .
d_call: TRBD1
j_call: TRBJ1-2
cdr3_nt: TGTGCCAGCAGCCAAGGAGGAGTCAGGGGGCGAAGTGGCTACACCTTC
cdr3_aa: CASSQGGVRGRSGYTF

v_call: TRBV5-1
clone_size: few
d_call: .
j_call: TRBJ2-3
cdr3_nt: TGCGCCAGCAGCGTTACAGGTACAGATACGCAGTATTTT
cdr3_aa: CASSVTGTDTQYF

v_call: TRBV30
clone_size: .
d_call: .
j_call: TRBJ1-5
cdr3_nt: TGTGCCTGGAGTACAGAACAGTTTAGCAATCAGCCCCAGCATTTT
cdr3_aa: CAWSTEQFSNQPQHF

v_call: TRBV18
clone_size: .
d_call: .
j_call: TRBJ2-7
cdr3_nt: TGTGCCAGCTCACTGGGCTCCTACGAGCAGTACTTC
cdr3_aa: CASSLGSYEQYF

v_call: TRBV30
clone_size: .
d_call: TRBD2
j_call: TRBJ2-7
cdr3_nt: TGTGCCTGCGCAGGGACTAGCACGTCCTACGAGCAGTACTTC
cdr3_aa: CACAGTSTSYEQYF

v_call: TRBV28
clone_size: .
d_call: TRBD2
j_call: TRBJ2-1
cdr3_nt: TGTGCCAGCAGTTCGGGGGGGCCTAAGGATGAGCAGTTCTTC
cdr3_aa: CASSSGGPKDEQFF

v_call: TRBV28
clone_size: .
d_call: .
j_call: TRBJ1-5
cdr3_nt: TGTGCCAGCAGTTATCCAGGGCAGGGCAATCAGCCCCAGCATTTT
cdr3_aa: CASSYPGQGNQPQHF

v_call: TRBV7-3
clone_size: .
d_call: .
j_call: TRBJ2-1
cdr3_nt: TGTGCCAGCAGCTCCCGGGAGTACAATGAGCAGTTCTTC
cdr3_aa: CASSSREYNEQFF

v_call: TRBV5-4
clone_size: .
d_call: .
j_call: TRBJ1-4
cdr3_nt: TGTGCCAGCAGCCTCCGGGGCCCCAGCAAAGAAAAACTGTTTTTT
cdr3_aa: CASSLRGPSKEKLFF

v_call: TRBV6-1
clone_size: once
d_call: .
j_call: TRBJ1-2
cdr3_nt: TGTGCCAGCAGTGAACAGGCTAACTATGGCTACACCTTC
cdr3_aa: CASSEQANYGYTF

v_call: TRBV6-1
clone_size: .
d_call: .
j_call: TRBJ2-1
cdr3_nt: TGTGCCAGCAGTGAAGGCGGGACTCCCTACAATGAGCAGTTCTTC
cdr3_aa: CASSEGGTPYNEQFF

v_call: TRBV6-1
clone_size: .
d_call: TRBD2
j_call: TRBJ2-3
cdr3_nt: TGTGCCAGCAGGAAGGGACTAGGGGGAGATACGCAGTATTTT
cdr3_aa: CASRKGLGGDTQYF

v_call: TRBV15
clone_size: .
d_call: TRBD1
j_call: TRBJ2-1
cdr3_nt: TGTGCCACCAGCAGAGATCAGGGGGCCGGTGAGCAGTTCTTC
cdr3_aa: CATSRDQGAGEQFF

v_call: TRBV9
clone_size: few
d_call: .
j_call: TRBJ2-2
cdr3_nt: TGTGCCAGCAGCACCAGTAGTCGGGCTAACACCGGGGAGCTGTTTTTT
cdr3_aa: CASSTSSRANTGELFF

v_call: TRBV5-4
clone_size: .
d_call: TRBD1
j_call: TRBJ1-6
cdr3_nt: TGTGCCAGCAGCTCTGACAGGGGACTATATTCACCCCTCCACTTT
cdr3_aa: CASSSDRGLYSPLHF

v_call: TRBV5-4
clone_size: .
d_call: .
j_call: TRBJ2-2
cdr3_nt: TGTGCCAGCAGCACACGGACGGATGTCACCGGGGAGCTGTTTTTT
cdr3_aa: CASSTRTDVTGELFF

v_call: TRBV28
clone_size: .
d_call: TRBD2
j_call: TRBJ2-1
cdr3_nt: TGTGCCAGCAGTTTAATGGGACTAGCGGGGGGGAGAGAGTTCTTC
cdr3_aa: CASSLMGLAGGREFF

v_call: TRBV19
clone_size: .
d_call: TRBD2
j_call: TRBJ2-5
cdr3_nt: TGTGCCTCTCGAGGGACTAGCGGGGGGAAAGAGACCCAGTACTTC
cdr3_aa: CASRGTSGGKETQYF

v_call: TRBV25-1
clone_size: .
d_call: TRBD1
j_call: TRBJ2-2
cdr3_nt: TGTGCCAGCAGTGCAGGGGGTTACACCGGGGAGCTGTTTTTT
cdr3_aa: CASSAGGYTGELFF

v_call: TRBV6-6
clone_size: .
d_call: TRBD1
j_call: TRBJ1-3
cdr3_nt: TGTGCCAGCAGGTCTGGGACAGACTTTTTTAACACCATATATTTT
cdr3_aa: CASRSGTDFFNTIYF

v_call: TRBV10-1
clone_size: .
d_call: .
j_call: TRBJ2-3
cdr3_nt: TGCGCCAGCAGTGGGGGAAGGAGCACAGATACGCAGTATTTT
cdr3_aa: CASSGGRSTDTQYF

v_call: TRBV7-2
clone_size: once
d_call: TRBD1
j_call: TRBJ1-5
cdr3_nt: TGTGCCAGCAGCCAGTGGACAGGACCCAGGGAGCCCCAGCATTTT
cdr3_aa: CASSQWTGPREPQHF

v_call: TRBV5-1
clone_size: .
d_call: TRBD1
j_call: TRBJ1-4
cdr3_nt: TGCGCCAGCAGCAGCGGGGGGCGAGGACAGGTCCAAGAAAAACTGTTTTTT
cdr3_aa: CASSSGGRGQVQEKLFF

v_call: TRBV28
clone_size: once
d_call: .
j_call: TRBJ1-2
cdr3_nt: TGTGCCAGCAGCCGTGCCCAGGGGAACTATGGCTACACCTTC
cdr3_aa: CASSRAQGNYGYTF

v_call: TRBV13
clone_size: .
d_call: .
j_call: TRBJ1-3
cdr3_nt: TGTGCCAGCAGCTTAGAATTTTCTGGAAACACCATATATTTT
cdr3_aa: CASSLEFSGNTIYF

v_call: TRBV7-8
clone_size: .
d_call: TRBD1
j_call: TRBJ2-3
cdr3_nt: TGTGCCAGCAGCTCTAGACAGGGGCGCACAGATACGCAGTATTTT
cdr3_aa: CASSSRQGRTDTQYF